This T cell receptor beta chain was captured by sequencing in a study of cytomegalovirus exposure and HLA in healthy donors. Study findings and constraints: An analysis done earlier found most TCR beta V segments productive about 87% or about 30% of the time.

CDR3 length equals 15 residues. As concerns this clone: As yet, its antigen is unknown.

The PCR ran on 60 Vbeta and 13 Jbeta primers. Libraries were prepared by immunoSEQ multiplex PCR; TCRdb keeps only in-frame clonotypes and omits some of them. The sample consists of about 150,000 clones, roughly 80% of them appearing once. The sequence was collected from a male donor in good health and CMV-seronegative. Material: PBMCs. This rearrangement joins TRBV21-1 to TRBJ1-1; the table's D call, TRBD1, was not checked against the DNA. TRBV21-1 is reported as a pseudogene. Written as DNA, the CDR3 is TGTGCCAGCAGCAAAGAGGGGACAGAGAACACTGAAGCTTTCTTT. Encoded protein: CASSKEGTENTEAFF.